The 9 T cell receptor beta chains given below trace back to one sample, sequenced in a study of T cell changes during pregnancy in multiple sclerosis. Using immunoSEQ multiplex PCR, the repertoire was profiled, and TCRdb retains in-frame clones only, with some absent. The repertoire includes about 100,000 clones, 80% to 95% of them detected once, and 2.5% to 3.5% sits in the top ten. Sequenced here: peripheral blood, sampled in the second trimester of pregnancy. These receptors all come from a female donor with multiple sclerosis, enrolled in a pregnancy study.

This rearrangement joins TRBV2 to TRBJ2-2; D is unresolved. Germline V lookup: CDR1 SNHLY, CDR2 FYNNEI. V gave up 7 bases and J gave up 13 bases, with 13 bases separating them. This CDR3 is 11 amino acids long. This chain's CDR3 is CASMIRLGLFF. The CDR3 DNA reads TGTGCCAGCATGATCAGGCTCGGGCTGTTTTTT.

V is TRBV7-9 and J is TRBJ2-1; 9 bases align to TRBD2. With 5 bases clipped from V and 6 bases from J, the junction kept 2 bases outside the gene matches. Germline V gene data show CDR1 as SEHNR and CDR2 as FQNEAQ (reference sequence). The CDR3 has 13 residues. The CDR3 here is CASSLSGSNEQFF. In DNA form, the CDR3 reads TGTGCCAGCAGCCTTAGCGGGAGCAATGAGCAGTTCTTC.

The chain carries TRBV29-1 and TRBJ2-1; D gene uncertain. Looked up from germline, CDR1 is SQVTM and CDR2 is ANQGSEA. The CDR3 is 14 amino acids. Trimming took 8 bases from V and 2 from J, leaving 16 bases between them. DNA for the CDR3: TGCAGCCTAACGATCGACAACCCCTACAATGAGCAGTTCTTC. It is translated as CSLTIDNPYNEQFF.

The chain links TRBV2 to TRBJ2-1; D is perhaps TRBD2 (6 bases). The V end was cut by 3 bases, the J end by 4 bases, with 7 bases between. Germline assignment: CDR1 SNHLY and CDR2 FYNNEI. This CDR3 comprises 13 residues. The CDR3 loop is CASSDREYNEQFF. The CDR3 DNA reads as TGTGCCAGCAGTGATCGGGAGTACAATGAGCAGTTCTTC.

The rearrangement uses TRBV28 and TRBJ1-1; the D gene is possibly TRBD1 (6 bases). The CDR3 totals 12 residues. Germline V gives CDR1 MDHEN, CDR2 SYDVKM. The V end was cut by 7 bases, the J end by 9 bases, with 15 bases between. CDR3 sequence: CASILGGGKAFF. The CDR3 nucleotides read TGTGCCAGCATCTTAGGGGGGGGGAAAGCTTTCTTT.

The genes are TRBV4-3 and TRBJ2-3, with 7 bases identical to TRBD2. The germline V gene encodes CDR1 LGHNA and CDR2 YSLEER. The length of the CDR3 is 19 residues. V trimming: 0 bases; J trimming: 7 bases; junction bases outside the gene matches: 19. DNA of the CDR3: TGCGCCAGCAGCCAAGATCCCGGGTGGTACGGGGAGGGCCAGAATACGCAGTATTTT. It is translated as CASSQDPGWYGEGQNTQYF.

The rearrangement uses TRBV5-4 and TRBJ2-3, with 12 bases aligning to TRBD1. Germline CDR1 and CDR2: SGHNT and YYREEE (reference sequence). V lost 5 bases to trimming and J lost 4 bases; unmatched junction nucleotides: 5. This CDR3 comprises 15 residues. The DNA of the CDR3 is TGTGCCAGCAGTAACGGGACAGGGGGCCCAGATACGCAGTATTTT. Translated: CASSNGTGGPDTQYF.

The V gene is TRBV11-2, the J gene TRBJ2-7, with 8 bases lining up with TRBD2. The CDR3 is made up of 17 amino acids. The germline CDR1 and CDR2 sequences are SGHAT and FQNNGV. The V segment lost 1 base and the J segment 2 bases; nucleotides outside the gene matches: 10. CDR3 sequence (DNA): TGTGCCAGCAGCTTAGTAGCAGCGGGAGCAGGGCCCTACGAGCAGTACTTC. The encoded protein is CASSLVAAGAGPYEQYF. Variable domain in full (rest from reference TRBV11-2 and TRBJ2-7): EAGVAQSPRYKIIEKRQSVAFWCNPISGHATLYWYQQILGQGPKLLIQFQNNGVVDDSQLPKDRFSAERLKGVDSTLKIQPAKLEDSAVYLCASSLVAAGAGPYEQYFGPGTRLTVT.

This clone is a singleton in its sample. The chain recombines TRBV19 with TRBJ1-1; the D is unclear. Germline CDR1 and CDR2: LNHDA and SQIVND (reference sequence). The V end lost 10 bases, the J end lost 0 bases, and 15 bases lay between the germline ends. CDR3 length: 14 residues. CDR3 sequence: CATKERVMNTEAFF. For the CDR3, the DNA is TGTGCCACTAAGGAACGGGTCATGAACACTGAAGCTTTCTTT.